The 23 T cell receptor beta chains reported below all come from one sample, sequenced in a study of beta chain features in type 1 diabetes (dated by TCRdb to the late 2010s). The study at large found these results: A moderate but significant shortening of TCRB CDR3 length was observed in type 1 diabetes patients in all four CD4+ subsets.

Library construction relied on the immunoSEQ multiplex PCR assay. All of the isolated RNA was reverse transcribed with the High Capacity cDNA Reverse Transcription Kit, so expressed TCRB transcripts were sequenced. Not all clones reach the TCRdb copy of this immuneACCESS table, which keeps in-frame sequences only. Checked studies attribute under half of the gap to unresolved V genes and leave the rest unexplained. The sample table records a few hundred thousand clones; about 12% of these occur just once. The top ten hold about 0.01% of the sample. These receptors' targets are unknown. Sequencing input: naive CD4+ T cells from blood. The cell subset or site label of this sample denotes: true naive CD4+ T cells. Every receptor here comes from a woman aged 18-29 years with type 1 diabetes.

This clone was seen a few times. The chain recombines TRBV7-2 with TRBJ2-7; possible D gene TRBD2, 5 bases. CDR3 length: 15 amino acids. V was cut by 1 base and J by 4 bases, with 14 bases left in between. Germline V gene data show CDR1 as SGHTA and CDR2 as FQGNSA. The CDR3 loop reads CASSLGASRNYEQYF. In DNA form, the CDR3 reads TGTGCCAGCAGCTTAGGTGCTAGCCGGAATTACGAGCAGTACTTC.

The chain couples TRBV11-3 to TRBJ2-1; tentatively, D is TRBD1 (6 bases). The CDR3 runs to 14 residues. V lost 5 bases and J lost 3, with 11 bases in between. Germline lookup yields CDR1 SGHNT and CDR2 YENEEA. CDR3 sequence (DNA): TGTGCCAGCAGCGTTACAGGGCTCTACAATGAGCAGTTCTTC. Translating gives CASSVTGLYNEQFF.

The table lists this clone with a few counts. The chain combines TRBV30 with TRBJ2-3; D is perhaps TRBD1 (5 bases). The V gene lost 8 bases and the J gene lost 0 bases, with 15 bases spanning the gap. This CDR3 spans 14 amino acids. Germline V gene lookup returns CDR1 GTSNPN and CDR2 SVGIG (reference sequence). CDR3 sequence: CAGAKSYSTDTQYF. Here the CDR3 DNA reads TGTGCCGGGGCTAAATCCTATAGCACAGATACGCAGTATTTT.

The V call is TRBV7-3, the J call TRBJ1-1; weak D call: TRBD1 (5 bases). Germline lookup yields CDR1 SGHTA and CDR2 FQGTGA. The CDR3 extends over 13 amino acids. Here the CDR3 reads CATADGGDSEAFF. The DNA of the CDR3 is TGTGCTACCGCGGACGGGGGTGATAGTGAAGCTTTCTTT.

This clone came up a few times. The chain couples TRBV9 to TRBJ2-7; D is undetermined. CDR1 and CDR2 from the germline V gene are SGDLS and YYNGEE. The CDR3 is 15 amino acids. V lost 0 bases and J 2 bases, leaving 12 bases between the germline ends. The CDR3 reads CASSVGAEVPYEQYF. The CDR3 DNA reads as TGTGCCAGCAGCGTAGGGGCAGAAGTGCCCTACGAGCAGTACTTC.

The table lists this clone with a few counts. The chain carries TRBV5-4 and TRBJ2-7; 10 positions agree with TRBD1. Trimming took 4 bases from V and 2 from J; bases not matched to a gene: 3. The CDR3 is 14 amino acids. Germline V lookup: CDR1 SGHNT, CDR2 YYREEE (reference sequence). Here the CDR3 DNA reads TGTGCCAGCAGCGTTGACAGGGGGCCCTACGAGCAGTACTTC. It yields the protein CASSVDRGPYEQYF.

This chain uses TRBV7-9 with TRBJ1-1; unclear D gene. V gave up 3 bases and J gave up 1 base, with 9 bases separating them. This CDR3 has 14 amino acids. Germline CDR1 and CDR2: SEHNR and FQNEAQ (reference sequence). The CDR3 loop is CASSFGPGNTEAFF. For the CDR3, the DNA is TGTGCCAGCAGCTTCGGCCCGGGGAACACTGAAGCTTTCTTT.

This clone was counted a few times. This chain connects TRBV2 to TRBJ2-2; 11 bases are a match to TRBD2. In germline, CDR1 is SNHLY, CDR2 FYNNEI. The length of the CDR3 is 16 residues. With V trimmed by 4 bases and J by 6 bases, 7 bases remained unmatched. The CDR3 protein is CASSGVGLAVSGELFF. CDR3 sequence (DNA): TGTGCCAGCAGTGGGGTGGGACTAGCGGTTTCCGGGGAGCTGTTTTTT.

This CDR3 is CASSFLAGPLSGANVLTF. CDR3 coding DNA: TGTGCCAGCAGCTTCCTAGCGGGCCCCTTATCTGGGGCCAACGTCCTGACTTTC. The chain links TRBV7-3 to TRBJ2-6; TRBD2 agrees at 8 bases. The V gene end was trimmed by 3 bases and the J gene end by 1 base; junction bases not matched to a gene: 8. This CDR3 is built from 18 residues. The germline gives CDR1 SGHTA, CDR2 FQGTGA.

This clone was found a few times. This chain joins TRBV7-2 and TRBJ1-1, with 7 bases lining up with TRBD1. Germline V CDR1 and CDR2: SGHTA, FQGNSA. V was pared by 2 bases and J by 4 bases, with 4 bases of the junction left unmatched. CDR3 length: 14 residues. CDR3 bases: TGTGCCAGCAGCTTATTTCAGGGGGGCACTGAAGCTTTCTTT. It yields the protein CASSLFQGGTEAFF.

The chain uses TRBV14 and TRBJ2-5; 8 bases align to TRBD1. Germline CDR1 and CDR2: SGHDN and FVKESK. The V segment lost 4 bases and the J segment 5 bases; nucleotides outside the gene matches: 6. The CDR3 spans 14 residues. CDR3 sequence (DNA): TGTGCCAGCAGCCCTCGGACAGGGAGGGAGACCCAGTACTTC. Amino acids: CASSPRTGRETQYF.

There are a few counts of this clone. The V gene is TRBV19, the J gene TRBJ1-1; maybe TRBD1 (6 bases). Germline CDR1 is LNHDA and CDR2 is SQIVND (reference sequence). There are 13 residues in the CDR3. V was cut by 9 bases and J by 0 bases, with 11 bases left in between. The CDR3 spells CASSRGMNTEAFF. In DNA, the CDR3 is TGTGCCAGCTCCAGGGGAATGAACACTGAAGCTTTCTTT.

This clone appeared a few times. The genes are TRBV15 and TRBJ2-5; TRBD2 aligns across 13 bases. The germline gives CDR1 LNHNV, CDR2 YYDKDF (reference sequence). After removal of 5 bases from V and 4 bases from J, the junction contained 4 bases not matched to a gene. This CDR3 region has 15 residues. CDR3 amino acids: CATSPRTSGGETQYF. Here the CDR3 DNA reads TGTGCCACCAGCCCCCGGACTAGCGGGGGAGAGACCCAGTACTTC.

This clone was seen a few times. V usage is TRBV6-5 and J usage is TRBJ2-3; 8 nucleotides match TRBD1. There are 15 residues in the CDR3. The V and J ends lost 2 bases and 2 bases, in that order; junction bases with no gene match: 3. The V gene's germline CDR1 is MNHEY and CDR2 SVGAGI. CDR3 in DNA: TGTGCCAGCAGTTACGGGGACAGGTCCACAGATACGCAGTATTTT. Encoded protein: CASSYGDRSTDTQYF.

This chain joins TRBV6-6 and TRBJ1-1; tentative D call: TRBD1 (6 bases). CDR1 MNHNY and CDR2 SVGAGI come from the germline V gene (reference sequence). Between the trimmed V and J ends, which lost 5 bases and 5 bases, there was a span of 12 bases. The CDR3 is 13 amino acids. For the CDR3, the DNA is TGTGCCAGCAGTCCGAGGGGGGGTACTGAAGCTTTCTTT. Translated: CASSPRGGTEAFF.

V is TRBV15 and J is TRBJ1-3; a weak D match, TRBD1 (5 bases). The CDR3 has 16 amino acids. CDR1 and CDR2 from the germline V gene are LNHNV and YYDKDF (reference sequence). V was pared by 2 bases and J by 4 bases, with 15 bases between. The CDR3 loop reads CATSRSERAGGNTIYF. The CDR3 DNA reads as TGTGCCACCAGCAGAAGTGAAAGGGCAGGGGGAAACACCATATATTTT.

This clone was counted only a few times. The J gene is TRBJ1-1, the V gene TRBV4-3, with D uncertain. The germline V and J ends were trimmed by 2 bases and 3 bases, with 7 bases remaining between them. Germline lookup yields CDR1 LGHNA and CDR2 YSLEER. The CDR3 has 13 amino acids. The CDR3 is CASSQLQDTEAFF. The CDR3 DNA reads as TGCGCCAGCAGCCAACTCCAGGACACTGAAGCTTTCTTT.

There are a few counts of this clone. J is TRBJ2-5 and V is TRBV9, with D tentatively TRBD2 (5 bases). The length of the CDR3 is 15 residues. V was cut by 4 bases and J by 2 bases, with 15 bases left in between. Germline lookup yields CDR1 SGDLS and CDR2 YYNGEE. CDR3 loop: CASSPTGMPQETQYF. CDR3 in DNA: TGTGCCAGCAGCCCCACCGGGATGCCTCAAGAGACCCAGTACTTC.

This chain joins TRBV30 and TRBJ1-1, with D possibly being TRBD1 (6 bases). The germline V gene has CDR1 GTSNPN and CDR2 SVGIG (reference sequence). V lost 0 bases, J lost 5 bases, and 10 bases lay in between. The CDR3 consists of 13 residues. CDR3 coding DNA: TGTGCCTGGAGTGTACAGGGAGAGACTGAAGCTTTCTTT. Its protein product is CAWSVQGETEAFF.

This clone was found a few times. The rearrangement uses TRBV30 and TRBJ1-5, with D possibly TRBD1 on 5 matching bases. This CDR3 region has 14 residues. Trimming cost V 1 base and J 0 bases, with 7 bases left between them. Germline values: CDR1 GTSNPN, CDR2 SVGIG (reference sequence). In DNA form, the CDR3 reads TGTGCCTGGAGTGCAGGGAATAGCAATCAGCCCCAGCATTTT. This sequence encodes CAWSAGNSNQPQHF.

This clone was observed a handful of times. The CDR3 here is CASSPQTGGVTDTQYF. CDR3 DNA sequence: TGTGCCAGCAGCCCTCAAACAGGGGGTGTAACAGATACGCAGTATTTT. J is TRBJ2-3 and V is TRBV7-3; 8 positions match TRBD1. J gave up 3 bases and V 5 bases, and 10 bases lay outside the gene matches. The CDR3 totals 16 residues. The germline V gene has CDR1 SGHTA and CDR2 FQGTGA.

In its sample, this clone was seen a few times. This chain connects TRBV5-4 to TRBJ2-7; 8 bases fit TRBD2. This CDR3 region has 16 residues. Per germline, CDR1 SGHNT and CDR2 YYREEE (reference sequence). V dropped 3 bases and J dropped 4; count of bases not matched to a gene: 12. The CDR3 protein is CASSSGGSGTMYEQYF. CDR3 DNA: TGTGCCAGCAGCTCGGGGGGTAGCGGGACAATGTACGAGCAGTACTTC.

This clone turned up a few times. The chain carries TRBV4-1 and TRBJ1-5; D is unclear. The CDR3 totals 14 residues. The germline V gene has CDR1 MGHRA and CDR2 YSYEKL. Trimming shortened V by 0 bases and J by 5 bases, and 8 bases separated the two germline ends. CDR3 nucleotides: TGCGCCAGCAGCCAAGATCACCGGGATCAGCCCCAGCATTTT. Translation: CASSQDHRDQPQHF.